The 8 T cell receptor beta chains in this list originate from one sample, sequenced in a study of cytomegalovirus exposure and HLA in healthy donors. The primer mix had 60 Vbeta and 13 Jbeta primers. Here immunoSEQ multiplex PCR was the method, and the copy in TCRdb shows in-frame clones only, minus some. The sample yields 55,000 to 80,000 clones, approximately 71% seen once. Sequenced material: PBMCs. Receptors were obtained from a woman in her forties in good health and CMV-seropositive.

The rearrangement links TRBV9 to TRBJ1-3; 10 nucleotides align to TRBD1. The CDR3 has 18 amino acids. CDR1 is SGDLS and CDR2 is YYNGEE in the germline V gene. V lost 2 bases, J lost 4 bases, and 12 bases stayed unmatched. The CDR3 DNA reads as TGTGCCAGCAGCGTCCGCCCGCCCGACAGGGGGCGAGGAAACACCATATATTTT. It is translated as CASSVRPPDRGRGNTIYF.

With regard to this clone: The junction does not match germline at one end; this may be a read error. The chain has TRBV7-9 and TRBJ2-3, with 8 bases fitting TRBD1. The CDR3 extends over 16 amino acids. Germline V CDR1 and CDR2: SEHNR, FQNEAQ (reference sequence). The CDR3 sequence: CSSSHRTGRVTDTQYF. The CDR3 nucleotides read TGTTCCAGCAGCCACCGGACAGGGAGAGTCACAGATACGCAGTATTTT.

Points on this clone: The junction departs from germline at one end; a sequencing error may be responsible. The chain is built from TRBV25-1 and TRBJ1-3; D may be TRBD1 (5 bases). Germline CDR1 reads MGHDK; CDR2 reads SYGVNS. The CDR3 runs to 17 residues. CDR3 in amino acids: CARSGTGNRASGNTIYF. CDR3 sequence (DNA): TGTGCCAGAAGTGGGACGGGAAATCGGGCATCTGGAAACACCATATATTTT.

The chain has TRBV20-1 and TRBJ1-1; D unresolved. CDR1 and CDR2 (germline): DFQATT, SNEGSKA (reference sequence). The CDR3 has 11 amino acids. V was trimmed by 3 bases and J by 3 bases, leaving 5 bases between them. The CDR3 region is CSARAYTEAFF. CDR3 bases: TGCAGTGCTAGGGCTTACACTGAAGCTTTCTTT.

The chain is built from TRBV6-4 and TRBJ2-3; 9 bases match TRBD2. Looked up from germline, CDR1 is MRHNA and CDR2 is SNTAGT. CDR3 size: 14 residues. V trimming: 6 bases; J trimming: 4 bases; junction bases outside the gene matches: 5. CDR3 DNA: TGTGCCAGCAGGGCGGGGGGGCCAGCAGATACGCAGTATTTT. Its translation is CASRAGGPADTQYF.

The V gene is TRBV30, the J gene TRBJ1-5, with TRBD1 identical over 9 bases. CDR3 size: 14 residues. Germline trimming cut 0 bases from V and 4 bases from J; bases unmatched to any gene: 1. Germline V gene data show CDR1 as GTSNPN and CDR2 as SVGIG (reference sequence). In DNA, the CDR3 is TGTGCCTGGAGTGTGGGGACAGGGAATCAGCCCCAGCATTTT. It is translated as CAWSVGTGNQPQHF.

To note about this clone: The junction differs from germline at one of its ends, possibly a read error. J is TRBJ2-7 and V is TRBV4-2, with D perhaps matching TRBD1 (6 bases). The CDR3 loop spans 15 amino acids. Germline CDR1 and CDR2: LGHNA and YNFKEQ. The CDR3 protein is CASRQEGTLTYEQYF. CDR3 nucleotides: TGTGCCAGCAGACAAGAAGGGACACTGACCTACGAGCAGTACTTC.

J is TRBJ2-5 and V is TRBV5-1; maybe TRBD2 (5 bases). Looked up from germline, CDR1 is SGHRS and CDR2 is YFSETQ. The length of the CDR3 is 15 residues. V was cut by 6 bases and J by 7 bases, with 22 bases left in between. CDR3: CASNPQTRDLGTQYF. The CDR3 nucleotides read TGCGCCAGCAACCCACAGACGAGGGATCTAGGGACCCAGTACTTC.